This TCR beta chain stems from a study of blood T cell repertoires in COVID-19. The wider study: Italy, Spain and the United States were the sources of the convalescent and acute COVID-19 samples. T cells, B-cell-depleted T cells, or PBMCs provided the cDNA or gDNA that served as material.

Methods used by the authors: Reference gene primer amplification in the assay estimated nucleated cell counts. The table came from immunoSEQ multiplex PCR; TCRdb's copy has only in-frame clones and leaves some out. V, J and clone size are taken as reported in that table, and D and trimming were inferred from the DNA itself. Altogether hundreds of thousands of clones are present, approximately 86% being singletons, with the ten largest covering roughly 1.6%. The CDR3 is 12 residues long. V was pared by 7 bases and J by 7 bases, with 11 bases between. CDR1 is SGDLS and CDR2 is YYNGEE in the germline V gene.

The rearrangement links TRBV9 to TRBJ1-4; D ambiguous. The specimen was peripheral blood. The source is an older woman who had recovered from COVID-19. Here the CDR3 reads CASGREGEKLFF. CDR3 DNA sequence: TGTGCCAGCGGCCGGGAAGGTGAAAAACTGTTTTTT.